This TCR beta chain was captured in a study of blood T cell repertoires in COVID-19. Study background: Donors in the United States, Italy and Spain gave samples during acute or convalescent COVID-19. The analysed material was cDNA or gDNA that came from T cells, B-cell-depleted T cells, or PBMCs.

With 0 bases removed from V and 0 bases from J, the gap between germline ends came to 11 bases. The CDR3 is 16 residues long. Germline V CDR1 and CDR2: SGHRS, YFSETQ. Sequencing was performed with immunoSEQ multiplex PCR; in TCRdb, only in-frame clones are kept and a portion is missing. The repertoire holds roughly 480,000 clones, roughly 89% seen once, with roughly 0.92% in the top ten. While infection was still active, Seattle patients were enrolled and then followed longitudinally. The receptor was derived from a man aged 18 to 30 with COVID-19, enrolled during active disease. V gene TRBV5-1 combines with J gene TRBJ2-3, with D possibly TRBD2 on 5 matching bases. The sequencing sample was made of peripheral blood. DNA for the CDR3: TGCGCCAGCAGCTTGGCCCCAGCGGTAAGCACAGATACGCAGTATTTT. Translation gives CASSLAPAVSTDTQYF.